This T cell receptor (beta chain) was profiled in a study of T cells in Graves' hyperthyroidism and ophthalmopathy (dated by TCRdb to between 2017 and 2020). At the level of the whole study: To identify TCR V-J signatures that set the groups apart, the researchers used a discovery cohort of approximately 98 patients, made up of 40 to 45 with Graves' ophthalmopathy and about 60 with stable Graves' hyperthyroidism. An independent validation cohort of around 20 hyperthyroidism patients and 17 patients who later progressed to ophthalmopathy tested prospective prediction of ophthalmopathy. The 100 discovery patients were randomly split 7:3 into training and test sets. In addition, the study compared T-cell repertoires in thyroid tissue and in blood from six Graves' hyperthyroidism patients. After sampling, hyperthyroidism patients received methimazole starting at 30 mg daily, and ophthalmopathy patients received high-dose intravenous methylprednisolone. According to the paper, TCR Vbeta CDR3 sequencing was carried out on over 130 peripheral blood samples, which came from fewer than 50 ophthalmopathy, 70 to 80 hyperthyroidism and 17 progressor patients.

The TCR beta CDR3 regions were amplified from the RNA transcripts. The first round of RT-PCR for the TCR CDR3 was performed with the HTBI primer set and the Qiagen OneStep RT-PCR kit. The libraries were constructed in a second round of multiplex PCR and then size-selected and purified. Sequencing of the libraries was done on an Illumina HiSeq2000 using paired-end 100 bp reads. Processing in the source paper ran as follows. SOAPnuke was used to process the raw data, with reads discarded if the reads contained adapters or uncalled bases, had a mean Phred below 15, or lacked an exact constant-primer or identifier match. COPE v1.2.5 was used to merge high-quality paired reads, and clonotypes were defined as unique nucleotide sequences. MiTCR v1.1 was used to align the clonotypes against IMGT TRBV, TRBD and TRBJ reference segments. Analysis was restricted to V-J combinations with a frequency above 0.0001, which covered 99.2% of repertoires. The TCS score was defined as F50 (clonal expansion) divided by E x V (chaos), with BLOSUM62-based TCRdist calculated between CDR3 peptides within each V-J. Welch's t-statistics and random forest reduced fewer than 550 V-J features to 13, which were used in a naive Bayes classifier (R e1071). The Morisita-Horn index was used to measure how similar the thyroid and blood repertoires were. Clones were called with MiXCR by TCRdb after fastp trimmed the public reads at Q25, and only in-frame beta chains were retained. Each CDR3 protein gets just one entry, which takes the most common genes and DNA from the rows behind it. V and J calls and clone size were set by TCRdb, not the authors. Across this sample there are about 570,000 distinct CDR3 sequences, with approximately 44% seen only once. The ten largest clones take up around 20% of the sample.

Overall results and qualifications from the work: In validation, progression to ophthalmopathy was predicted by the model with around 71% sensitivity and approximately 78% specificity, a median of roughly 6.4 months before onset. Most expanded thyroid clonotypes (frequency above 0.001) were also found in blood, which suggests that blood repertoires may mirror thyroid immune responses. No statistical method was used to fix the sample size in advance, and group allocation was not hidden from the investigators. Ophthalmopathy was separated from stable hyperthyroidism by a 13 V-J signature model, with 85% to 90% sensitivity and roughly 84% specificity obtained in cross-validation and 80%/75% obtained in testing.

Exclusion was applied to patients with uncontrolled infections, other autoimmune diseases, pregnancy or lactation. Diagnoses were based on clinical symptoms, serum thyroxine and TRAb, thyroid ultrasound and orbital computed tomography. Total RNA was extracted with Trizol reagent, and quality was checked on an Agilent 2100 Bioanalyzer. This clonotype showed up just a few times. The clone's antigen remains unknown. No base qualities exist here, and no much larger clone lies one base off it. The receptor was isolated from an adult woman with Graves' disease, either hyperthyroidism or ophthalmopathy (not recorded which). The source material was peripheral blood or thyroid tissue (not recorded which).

The CDR3 protein: CARGTMGINQPQHF. DNA sequence: TGTGCTAGAGGGACCATGGGTATCAATCAGCCCCAGCATTTT. The chain is assembled from TRBV7-8 and TRBJ1-5, with TRBD1 as a weak D call on 5 bases. CDR1 and CDR2 are drawn from the germline V gene: SGHVS, FQNEAQ. The CDR3 spans 14 residues, from the cysteine through the phenylalanine. The kept DNA is CDR3 alone, 42 bases in frame from the first base.